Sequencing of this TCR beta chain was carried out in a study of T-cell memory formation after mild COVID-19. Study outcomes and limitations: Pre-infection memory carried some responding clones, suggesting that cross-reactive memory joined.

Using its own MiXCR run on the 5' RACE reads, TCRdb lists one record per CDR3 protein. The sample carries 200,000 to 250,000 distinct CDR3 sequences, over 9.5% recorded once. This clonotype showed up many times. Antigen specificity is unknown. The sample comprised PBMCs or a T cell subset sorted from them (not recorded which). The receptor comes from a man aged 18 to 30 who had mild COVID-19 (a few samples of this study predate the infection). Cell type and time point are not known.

CDR3 loop: CASSWRMTANTEAFF. In nucleotides, the CDR3 is TGCGCCAGCAGTTGGAGAATGACAGCGAACACTGAAGCTTTCTTT. The chain has TRBV5-1 and TRBJ1-1; a possible D gene is TRBD1 (5 bases). The CDR3 sequence is 15 residues long. Germline V gene sequence: CDR1 SGHRS, CDR2 YFSETQ. The V and J ends lost 5 bases and 1 base respectively, with 15 bases between them.